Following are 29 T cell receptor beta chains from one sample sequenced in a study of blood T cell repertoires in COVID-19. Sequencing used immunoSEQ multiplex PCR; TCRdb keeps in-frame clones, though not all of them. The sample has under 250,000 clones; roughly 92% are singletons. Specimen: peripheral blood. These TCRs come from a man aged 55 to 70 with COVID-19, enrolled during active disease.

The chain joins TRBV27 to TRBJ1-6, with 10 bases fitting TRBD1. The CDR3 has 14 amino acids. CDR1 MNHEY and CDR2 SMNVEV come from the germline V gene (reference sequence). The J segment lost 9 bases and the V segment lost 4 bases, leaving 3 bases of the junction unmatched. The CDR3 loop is CASSYRQGASPLHF. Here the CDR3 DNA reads TGTGCCAGCAGTTACCGACAGGGGGCTTCACCCCTCCACTTT.

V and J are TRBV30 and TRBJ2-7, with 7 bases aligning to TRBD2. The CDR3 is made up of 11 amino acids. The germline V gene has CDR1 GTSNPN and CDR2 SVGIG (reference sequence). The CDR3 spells CASGGGYEQYF. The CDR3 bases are TGTGCGTCCGGGGGAGGGTACGAGCAGTACTTC.

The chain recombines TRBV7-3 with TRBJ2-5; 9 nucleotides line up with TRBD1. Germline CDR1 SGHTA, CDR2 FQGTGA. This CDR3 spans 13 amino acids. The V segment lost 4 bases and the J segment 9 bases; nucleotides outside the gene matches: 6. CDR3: CASSSSGTGPQYF. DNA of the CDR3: TGTGCCAGCAGCTCATCCGGGACAGGGCCCCAGTACTTC.

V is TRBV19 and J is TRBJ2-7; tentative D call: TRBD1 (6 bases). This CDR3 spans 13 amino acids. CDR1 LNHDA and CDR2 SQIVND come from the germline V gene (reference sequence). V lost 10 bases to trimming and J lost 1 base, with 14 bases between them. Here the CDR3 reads CATSPRGSYEQYF. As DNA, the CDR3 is TGTGCCACTTCACCCAGGGGTTCCTACGAGCAGTACTTC.

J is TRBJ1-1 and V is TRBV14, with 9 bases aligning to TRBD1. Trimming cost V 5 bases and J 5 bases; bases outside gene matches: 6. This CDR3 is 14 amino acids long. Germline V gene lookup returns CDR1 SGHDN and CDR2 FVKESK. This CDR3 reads CASSGTGHSTEAFF. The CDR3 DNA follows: TGTGCCAGCAGCGGGACAGGGCATTCAACTGAAGCTTTCTTT.

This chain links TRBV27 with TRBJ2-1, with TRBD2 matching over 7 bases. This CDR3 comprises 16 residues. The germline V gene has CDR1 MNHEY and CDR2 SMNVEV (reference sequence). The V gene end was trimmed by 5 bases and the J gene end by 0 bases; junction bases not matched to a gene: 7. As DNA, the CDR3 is TGTGCCAGCAGTCTTACACCTAGCGGCTCCTACAATGAGCAGTTCTTC. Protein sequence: CASSLTPSGSYNEQFF.

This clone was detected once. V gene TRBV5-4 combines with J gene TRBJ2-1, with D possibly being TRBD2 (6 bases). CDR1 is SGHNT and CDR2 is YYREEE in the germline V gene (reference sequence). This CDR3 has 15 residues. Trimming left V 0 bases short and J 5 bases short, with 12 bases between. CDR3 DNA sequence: TGTGCCAGCAGCTTGGGACACGGGAGCAACAATGAGCAGTTCTTC. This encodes CASSLGHGSNNEQFF.

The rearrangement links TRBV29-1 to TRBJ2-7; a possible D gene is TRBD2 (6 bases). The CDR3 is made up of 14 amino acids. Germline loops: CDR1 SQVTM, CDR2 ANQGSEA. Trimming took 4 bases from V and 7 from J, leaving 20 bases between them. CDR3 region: CSVVKGTGGVEQYF. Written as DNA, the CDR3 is TGCAGCGTTGTAAAGGGAACAGGAGGGGTTGAGCAGTACTTC.

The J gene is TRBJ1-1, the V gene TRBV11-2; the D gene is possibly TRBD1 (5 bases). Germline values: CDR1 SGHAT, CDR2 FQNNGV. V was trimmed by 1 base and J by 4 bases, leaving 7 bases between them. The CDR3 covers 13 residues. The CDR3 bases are TGTGCCAGCAGCTTAGGACAGCCCACTGAAGCTTTCTTT. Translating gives CASSLGQPTEAFF.

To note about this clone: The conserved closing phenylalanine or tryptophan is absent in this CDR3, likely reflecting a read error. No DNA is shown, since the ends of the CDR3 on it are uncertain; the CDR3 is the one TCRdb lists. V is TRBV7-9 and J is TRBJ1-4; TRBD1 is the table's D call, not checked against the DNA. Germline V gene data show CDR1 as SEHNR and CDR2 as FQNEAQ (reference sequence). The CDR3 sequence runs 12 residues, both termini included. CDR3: CASSLGHRRQAL.

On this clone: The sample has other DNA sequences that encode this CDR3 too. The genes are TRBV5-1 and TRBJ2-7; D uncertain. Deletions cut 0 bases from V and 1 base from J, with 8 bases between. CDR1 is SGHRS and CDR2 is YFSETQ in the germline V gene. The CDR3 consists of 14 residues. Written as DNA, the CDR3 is TGCGCCAGCAGCTTGGTTACGGGTTCCTACGAGCAGTACTTC. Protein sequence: CASSLVTGSYEQYF.

The CDR3 spells CASSEAGWGGEQFF. CDR3 nucleotide sequence: TGTGCCAGCAGTGAAGCGGGGTGGGGCGGTGAGCAGTTCTTC. The J gene is TRBJ2-1, the V gene TRBV6-1, with D possibly matching TRBD1 (5 bases). The V gene's germline CDR1 is MNHNS and CDR2 SASEGT. Trimming took off 0 bases at V and 9 bases at J, with 12 bases between the two ends. The CDR3 length is 14 residues.

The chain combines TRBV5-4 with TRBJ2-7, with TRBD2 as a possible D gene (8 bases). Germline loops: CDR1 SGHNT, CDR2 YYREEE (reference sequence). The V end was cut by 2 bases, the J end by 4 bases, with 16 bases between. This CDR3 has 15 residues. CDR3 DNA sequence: TGTGCCAGCAGCTTAGGGGGCGGGGGGCAGTACGAGCAGTACTTC. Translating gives CASSLGGGGQYEQYF. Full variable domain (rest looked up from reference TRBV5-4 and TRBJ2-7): ETGVTQSPTHLIKTRGQQVTLRCSSQSGHNTVSWYQQALGQGPQFIFQYYREEENGRGNFPPRFSGLQFPNYSSELNVNALELDDSALYLCASSLGGGGQYEQYFGPGTRLTVT.

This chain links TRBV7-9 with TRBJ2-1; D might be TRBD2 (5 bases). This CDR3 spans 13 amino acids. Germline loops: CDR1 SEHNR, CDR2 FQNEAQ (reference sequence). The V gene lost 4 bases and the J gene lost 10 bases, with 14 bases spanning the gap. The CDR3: CASSSRRGNEQFF. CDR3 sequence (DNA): TGTGCCAGCAGCTCCCGTCGGGGAAACGAGCAGTTCTTC.

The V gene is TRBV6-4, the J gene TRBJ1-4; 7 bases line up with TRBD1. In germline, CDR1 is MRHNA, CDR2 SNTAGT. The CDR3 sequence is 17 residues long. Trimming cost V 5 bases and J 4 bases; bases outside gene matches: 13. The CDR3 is CASSYIPRQGYNEKLFF. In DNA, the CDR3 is TGTGCCAGCAGTTACATCCCGAGACAGGGCTATAATGAAAAACTGTTTTTT.

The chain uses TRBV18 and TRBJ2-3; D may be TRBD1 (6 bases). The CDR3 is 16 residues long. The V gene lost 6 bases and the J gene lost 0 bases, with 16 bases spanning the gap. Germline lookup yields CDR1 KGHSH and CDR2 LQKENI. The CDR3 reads CASSKSDRGSTDTQYF. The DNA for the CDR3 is TGTGCCAGCTCTAAATCGGACAGAGGAAGCACAGATACGCAGTATTTT.

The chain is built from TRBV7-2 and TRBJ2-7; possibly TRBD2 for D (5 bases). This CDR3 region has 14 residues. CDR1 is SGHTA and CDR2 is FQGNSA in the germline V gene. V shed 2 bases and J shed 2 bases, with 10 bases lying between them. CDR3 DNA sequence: TGTGCCAGCAGCTTAACTAGGGAAGCCTACGAGCAGTACTTC. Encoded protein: CASSLTREAYEQYF. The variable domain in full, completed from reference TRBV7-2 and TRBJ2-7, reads GAGVSQSPSNKVTEKGKDVELRCDPISGHTALYWYRQSLGQGLEFLIYFQGNSAPDKSGLPSDRFSAERTGGSVSTLTIQRTQQEDSAVYLCASSLTREAYEQYFGPGTRLTVT.

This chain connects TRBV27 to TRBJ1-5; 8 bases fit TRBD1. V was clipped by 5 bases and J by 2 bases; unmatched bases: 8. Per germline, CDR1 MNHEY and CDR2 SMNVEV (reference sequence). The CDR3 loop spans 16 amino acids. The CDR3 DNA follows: TGTGCCAGCAGTCTGACAGGGGCGAGCGGCAATCAGCCCCAGCATTTT. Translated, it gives CASSLTGASGNQPQHF.

CDR3 DNA: TGTGCCAGCAGTCCCTGGACAGGTGGAAACACCATATATTTT. Translation: CASSPWTGGNTIYF. The rearrangement links TRBV28 to TRBJ1-3; 7 bases are shared with TRBD1. The CDR3 is 14 residues long. Per the germline V gene, CDR1 is MDHEN and CDR2 is SYDVKM. After removal of 5 bases from V and 3 bases from J, the junction contained 4 bases not matched to a gene. Complete variable domain (other parts from reference TRBV28 and TRBJ1-3): DVKVTQSSRYLVKRTGEKVFLECVQDMDHENMFWYRQDPGLGLRLIYFSYDVKMKEKGDIPEGYSVSREKKERFSLILESASTNQTSMYLCASSPWTGGNTIYFGEGSWLTVV.

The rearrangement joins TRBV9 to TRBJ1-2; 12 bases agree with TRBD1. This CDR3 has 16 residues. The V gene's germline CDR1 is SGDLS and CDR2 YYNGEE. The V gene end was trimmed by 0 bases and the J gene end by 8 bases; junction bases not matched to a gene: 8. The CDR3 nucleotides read TGTGCCAGCAGCGTAGGTTTAGGGGACAGGGGGCGCGGCTACACCTTC. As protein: CASSVGLGDRGRGYTF.

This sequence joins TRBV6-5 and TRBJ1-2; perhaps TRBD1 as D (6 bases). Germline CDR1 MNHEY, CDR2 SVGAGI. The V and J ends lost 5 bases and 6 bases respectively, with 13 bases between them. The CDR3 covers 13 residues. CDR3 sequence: CASSQGFLDGYTF. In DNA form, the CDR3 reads TGTGCCAGCAGTCAGGGGTTTCTCGATGGCTACACCTTC.

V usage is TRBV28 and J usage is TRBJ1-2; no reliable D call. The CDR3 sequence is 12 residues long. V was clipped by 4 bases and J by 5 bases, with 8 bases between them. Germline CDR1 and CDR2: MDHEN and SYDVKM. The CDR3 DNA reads TGTGCCAGCAGTTCTGGCAGATATGGCTACACCTTC. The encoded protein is CASSSGRYGYTF.

The CDR3 DNA sequence: TGTGCCAGCAGCCGTACCTACGAGCAGTACTTC. Translated, it gives CASSRTYEQYF. The chain links TRBV28 to TRBJ2-7, with D hard to call. Germline CDR1 is MDHEN and CDR2 is SYDVKM. Trimming shortened V by 6 bases and J by 2 bases, and 5 bases separated the two germline ends. The CDR3 is made up of 11 amino acids.

The CDR3 here is CASTRAGEHNEQFF. CDR3 coding DNA: TGTGCCAGCACCAGGGCAGGGGAACACAATGAGCAGTTCTTC. The J gene is TRBJ2-1, the V gene TRBV6-6; D is possibly TRBD1 (6 bases). V dropped 7 bases and J dropped 5 bases, with 15 bases sitting between them. CDR1 is MNHNY, CDR2 SVGAGI, per germline (reference sequence). This CDR3 contains 14 residues.

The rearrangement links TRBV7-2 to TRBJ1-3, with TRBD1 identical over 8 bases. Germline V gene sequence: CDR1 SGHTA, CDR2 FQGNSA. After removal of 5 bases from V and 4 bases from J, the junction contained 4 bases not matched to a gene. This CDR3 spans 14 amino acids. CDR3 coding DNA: TGTGCCAGCAGCCTACAGGGGGGCGGAAACACCATATATTTT. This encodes CASSLQGGGNTIYF. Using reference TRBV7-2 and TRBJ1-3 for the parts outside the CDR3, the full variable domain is GAGVSQSPSNKVTEKGKDVELRCDPISGHTALYWYRQSLGQGLEFLIYFQGNSAPDKSGLPSDRFSAERTGGSVSTLTIQRTQQEDSAVYLCASSLQGGGNTIYFGEGSWLTVV.

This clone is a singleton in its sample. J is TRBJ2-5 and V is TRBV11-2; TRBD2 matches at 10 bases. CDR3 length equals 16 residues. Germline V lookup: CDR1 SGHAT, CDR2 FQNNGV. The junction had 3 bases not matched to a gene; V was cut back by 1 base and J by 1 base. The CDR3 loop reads CASSLAPSGGQETQYF. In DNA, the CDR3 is TGTGCCAGCAGCTTAGCCCCTAGCGGGGGCCAAGAGACCCAGTACTTC.

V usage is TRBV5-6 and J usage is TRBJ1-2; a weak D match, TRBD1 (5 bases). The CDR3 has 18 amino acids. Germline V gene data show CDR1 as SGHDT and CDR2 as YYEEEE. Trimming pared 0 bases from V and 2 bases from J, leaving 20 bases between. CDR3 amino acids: CASSLVGAAGRKNYGYTF. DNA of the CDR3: TGTGCCAGCAGCTTGGTCGGGGCAGCGGGGAGAAAAAACTATGGCTACACCTTC.

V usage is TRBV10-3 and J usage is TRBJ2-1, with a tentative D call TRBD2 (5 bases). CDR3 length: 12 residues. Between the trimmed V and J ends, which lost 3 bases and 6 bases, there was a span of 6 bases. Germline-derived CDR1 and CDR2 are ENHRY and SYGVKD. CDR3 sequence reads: CAISDSGNEQFF. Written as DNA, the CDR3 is TGTGCCATCAGTGACAGCGGCAATGAGCAGTTCTTC.

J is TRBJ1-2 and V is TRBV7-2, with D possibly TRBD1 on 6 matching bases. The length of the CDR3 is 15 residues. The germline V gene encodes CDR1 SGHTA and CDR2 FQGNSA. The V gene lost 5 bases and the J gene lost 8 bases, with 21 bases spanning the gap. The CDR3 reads CASSPQIAGAGGYTF. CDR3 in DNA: TGTGCCAGCAGCCCTCAGATCGCGGGGGCAGGAGGCTACACCTTC.